Below are 29 T cell receptor beta chains sequenced from a single sample in a study of T cell repertoires in cytomegalovirus infection. These receptors have no identified antigens. Via MiXCR, TCRdb re-called the reads, giving one row per CDR3 protein. The sample carries around 710,000 distinct CDR3 sequences, 25% to 30% recorded once. This specimen consisted of cultured CD8+ T cells from PBMCs, obtained from culture after CMV antigen stimulation. The receptors originated from a human donor in good health (CMV status not recorded). Some clones in this sample may be carry-over from other donors' samples.

There are many counts of this clonotype. The V call is TRBV7-9, the J call TRBJ2-7, with TRBD2 identical over 9 bases. Looked up from germline, CDR1 is SEHNR and CDR2 is FQNEAQ (reference sequence). Germline trimming cut 3 bases from V and 0 bases from J; bases unmatched to any gene: 6. The CDR3 spans 16 residues. This CDR3 is CASSFSGLASSYEQYF. For the CDR3, the DNA is TGTGCCAGCAGCTTCAGCGGACTAGCGTCCTCCTACGAGCAGTACTTC.

This clonotype was counted only a few times. V and J are TRBV29-1 and TRBJ2-3; D call uncertain. The ends were cut back, 2 bases at V and 3 bases at J, with 21 bases in the middle. The germline V gene has CDR1 SQVTM and CDR2 ANQGSEA. The CDR3 loop spans 17 amino acids. CDR3 sequence reads: CSVELATELSKTDTQYF. The DNA for the CDR3 is TGCAGCGTTGAATTGGCCACAGAACTCAGTAAGACAGATACGCAGTATTTT.

The chain is built from TRBV12-5 and TRBJ1-2, with D unresolved. The CDR3 covers 13 residues. Germline lookup yields CDR1 LGHNT and CDR2 FRNRAP. Deletions cut 0 bases from V and 8 bases from J, with 10 bases between. The CDR3 is CASGLVAEKGYTF. For the CDR3, the DNA is TGTGCTAGTGGTTTGGTTGCGGAGAAAGGCTACACCTTC.

This rearrangement joins TRBV4-1 to TRBJ2-1, with TRBD2 matching over 8 bases. The CDR3 is made up of 15 amino acids. V was clipped by 8 bases and J by 6 bases; unmatched bases: 12. Germline assignment: CDR1 MGHRA and CDR2 YSYEKL. The CDR3 spells CASSGGGRGVNEQFF. CDR3 coding DNA: TGCGCCAGCTCGGGGGGGGGCCGGGGGGTCAATGAGCAGTTCTTC.

This clonotype was observed at least ten times. The rearrangement links TRBV19 to TRBJ1-2; D is unclear. V lost 5 bases and J 3 bases, leaving 13 bases between the germline ends. Germline V CDR1 and CDR2: LNHDA, SQIVND (reference sequence). This CDR3 spans 14 amino acids. Here the CDR3 reads CASSPSSLDYGYTF. In DNA form, the CDR3 reads TGTGCCAGTAGTCCCAGCAGCCTTGACTATGGCTACACCTTC.

The rearrangement links TRBV2 to TRBJ1-1; D may be TRBD1 (5 bases). V dropped 11 bases and J dropped 1 base, with 14 bases sitting between them. CDR1 SNHLY and CDR2 FYNNEI come from the germline V gene. This CDR3 is built from 13 residues. This CDR3 is CAPMGQPNTEAFF. CDR3 sequence (DNA): TGTGCCCCCATGGGGCAGCCGAACACTGAAGCTTTCTTT.

The chain joins TRBV11-3 to TRBJ1-2; D remains ambiguous. The CDR3 contains 13 residues. V gave up 9 bases and J gave up 5 bases, with 16 bases separating them. Germline V gene sequence: CDR1 SGHNT, CDR2 YENEEA. CDR3 in amino acids: CARGTFFLYGYTF. The DNA of the CDR3 is TGTGCCAGGGGAACTTTTTTCTTATATGGCTACACCTTC.

V and J are TRBV5-1 and TRBJ2-1, with 11 bases identical to TRBD1. The CDR3 contains 17 residues. J gave up 4 bases and V 1 base, and 7 bases lay outside the gene matches. Germline CDR1 reads SGHRS; CDR2 reads YFSETQ. CDR3 DNA: TGCGCCAGCAGCTTGAAGGAAGGACAGGGGGCATACAATGAGCAGTTCTTC. Protein sequence: CASSLKEGQGAYNEQFF.

This clonotype was seen repeatedly, ten times or more. The V and J genes are TRBV7-2 and TRBJ2-1, with 7 nucleotides matching TRBD2. The CDR3 spans 17 residues. The germline gives CDR1 SGHTA, CDR2 FQGNSA. V dropped 5 bases and J dropped 4; count of bases not matched to a gene: 14. This CDR3 reads CASSAPGSGEIYNEQFF. The CDR3 region has the DNA TGTGCCAGCAGCGCGCCGGGGAGCGGGGAGATATACAATGAGCAGTTCTTC. The entire variable domain, with the rest obtained from reference TRBV7-2 and TRBJ2-1, is as follows: GAGVSQSPSNKVTEKGKDVELRCDPISGHTALYWYRQSLGQGLEFLIYFQGNSAPDKSGLPSDRFSAERTGGSVSTLTIQRTQQEDSAVYLCASSAPGSGEIYNEQFFGPGTRLTVL.

This clonotype showed up just a few times. Here the CDR3 DNA reads TGCAGCGTTGAAGCATTCTCTAGGGGGCTATCGAACACTGAAGCTTTCTTT. This sequence encodes CSVEAFSRGLSNTEAFF. The chain recombines TRBV29-1 with TRBJ1-1, with TRBD1 matching over 7 bases. Trimming removed 1 base from V and 1 base from J; junction bases left unmatched: 12. This CDR3 is 17 amino acids long. Looked up from germline, CDR1 is SQVTM and CDR2 is ANQGSEA.

The genes are TRBV27 and TRBJ2-4, with D unclear. V was clipped by 8 bases and J by 2 bases, with 13 bases between them. This CDR3 is 14 amino acids long. The germline gives CDR1 MNHEY, CDR2 SMNVEV (reference sequence). CDR3 in DNA: TGTGCCAGCGGGCCCTTCGGACCCAAAAACATTCAGTACTTC. It encodes CASGPFGPKNIQYF.

This chain connects TRBV25-1 to TRBJ1-1; D gene unclear. The CDR3 is made up of 14 amino acids. The V end lost 3 bases, the J end lost 0 bases, and 8 bases lay between the germline ends. Germline CDR1 reads MGHDK; CDR2 reads SYGVNS. The CDR3 DNA reads as TGTGCCAGCAGTGATCAATTTCTGAACACTGAAGCTTTCTTT. Its translation is CASSDQFLNTEAFF. The whole variable domain, remainder taken from reference TRBV25-1 and TRBJ1-1, is EADIYQTPRYLVIGTGKKITLECSQTMGHDKMYWYQQDPGMELHLIHYSYGVNSTEKGDLSSESTVSRIRTEHFPLTLESARPSHTSQYLCASSDQFLNTEAFFGQGTRLTVV.

This rearrangement joins TRBV20-1 to TRBJ1-2; D is perhaps TRBD1 (5 bases). CDR1 DFQATT and CDR2 SNEGSKA come from the germline V gene (reference sequence). This CDR3 has 14 residues. V lost 0 bases, J lost 2 bases, and 10 bases lay in between. This CDR3 is CSARDNAGNYGYTF. Here the CDR3 DNA reads TGCAGTGCTAGAGATAATGCAGGGAACTATGGCTACACCTTC.

The chain links TRBV12-3 or TRBV12-4 to TRBJ2-5; TRBD2 might be the D (5 bases). The V gene lost 5 bases and the J gene lost 3 bases, with 16 bases spanning the gap. This CDR3 is 15 amino acids long. CDR3 region: CASSTVGLAEETQYF. The CDR3 DNA sequence: TGTGCCAGCAGTACAGTAGGGCTAGCAGAAGAGACCCAGTACTTC.

The chain combines TRBV29-1 with TRBJ1-1, with TRBD1 matching 8 bases. The CDR3 sequence is 18 residues long. CDR1 and CDR2 from the germline V gene are SQVTM and ANQGSEA. The V and J ends lost 0 bases and 4 bases, in that order; junction bases with no gene match: 16. CDR3 region: CSVEESVRRDRQGTEAFF. CDR3 nucleotide sequence: TGCAGCGTTGAAGAATCGGTACGTCGGGACAGGCAAGGCACTGAAGCTTTCTTT.

The V call is TRBV4-3, the J call TRBJ2-1; 9 positions agree with TRBD1. Unmatched junction bases numbered 7, after V lost 0 bases and J lost 7 bases. The CDR3 consists of 16 residues. Germline V gene sequence: CDR1 LGHNA, CDR2 YSLEER. The CDR3 region has the DNA TGCGCCAGCAGCCAAGAGGATTGGACAGGGGAAAATGAGCAGTTCTTC. This gives the protein CASSQEDWTGENEQFF.

The rearrangement links TRBV9 to TRBJ2-1, with D perhaps matching TRBD1 or TRBD2 (5 bases each). Per germline, CDR1 SGDLS and CDR2 YYNGEE. The CDR3 has 12 residues. Trimming pared 3 bases from V and 9 bases from J, leaving 10 bases between. The CDR3 sequence: CASSARDREQFF. In DNA, the CDR3 is TGTGCCAGCAGCGCTCGGGACCGTGAGCAGTTCTTC.

This chain connects TRBV27 to TRBJ2-1; the match to TRBD1 covers 8 bases. The CDR3 extends over 11 amino acids. Trimming removed 7 bases from V and 15 bases from J; junction bases left unmatched: 8. Germline lookup yields CDR1 MNHEY and CDR2 SMNVEV (reference sequence). The chain's CDR3 is CASKWTGKLFF. DNA for the CDR3: TGTGCCAGCAAATGGACAGGGAAATTGTTCTTC.

J is TRBJ1-2 and V is TRBV19; perhaps TRBD1 as D (5 bases). This CDR3 spans 16 amino acids. V was cut by 5 bases and J by 11 bases, with 27 bases left in between. The germline gives CDR1 LNHDA, CDR2 SQIVND (reference sequence). CDR3 coding DNA: TGTGCCAGTAGTGCCCCCGACGGACACCATCCCTTTGAGTACACCTTC. The encoded protein is CASSAPDGHHPFEYTF. Filled out from reference TRBV19 and TRBJ1-2, the complete variable domain reads DGGITQSPKYLFRKEGQNVTLSCEQNLNHDAMYWYRQDPGQGLRLIYYSQIVNDFQKGDIAEGYSVSREKKESFPLTVTSAQKNPTAFYLCASSAPDGHHPFEYTFGSGTRLTVV.

This clonotype was recorded a few times. V usage is TRBV28 and J usage is TRBJ2-1; 11 nucleotides line up with TRBD1. The junction had 12 bases not matched to a gene; V was cut back by 8 bases and J by 6 bases. Germline CDR1 and CDR2: MDHEN and SYDVKM. The CDR3 extends over 16 amino acids. CDR3 sequence: CASSIAGTGGGNEQFF. Written as DNA, the CDR3 is TGTGCCAGCTCTATTGCAGGGACAGGGGGGGGCAATGAGCAGTTCTTC.

J is TRBJ2-3 and V is TRBV7-6, with unresolved D. The V gene's germline CDR1 is SGHVS and CDR2 FNYEAQ. The CDR3 is 12 residues long. The V end was cut by 5 bases, the J end by 6 bases, with 9 bases between. CDR3: CASSQAEDTQYF. CDR3 DNA: TGTGCCAGCAGCCAGGCCGAGGATACGCAGTATTTT.

This chain joins TRBV4-2 and TRBJ1-5, with D perhaps matching TRBD1 (5 bases). The ends were cut back, 2 bases at V and 11 bases at J, with 22 bases in the middle. The germline gives CDR1 LGHNA, CDR2 YNFKEQ. The CDR3 runs 16 residues. CDR3: CASSQRGEGRSDAQHF. The CDR3 coding sequence is TGTGCCAGCAGCCAAAGGGGCGAGGGACGCAGCGACGCCCAGCATTTT.

Turning to this clonotype: A clone one base away is much larger, so this may be a read error. This likely comes from a read error, as the CDR3 has no conserved phenylalanine or tryptophan at its end. In DNA form, the CDR3 reads TGTGCCAGCAGCTTAGAGGGCCACTATGCACCGTATGGCTACACCTTA. This gives the protein CASSLEGHYAPYGYTL. J is TRBJ1-2 and V is TRBV7-2; the D is unclear. The CDR3 sequence is 16 residues long. The V and J ends lost 1 base and 5 bases respectively, with 17 bases between them. CDR1 and CDR2 (germline): SGHTA, FQGNSA.

The genes are TRBV5-4 and TRBJ2-6; a possible D gene is TRBD1 (6 bases). Germline CDR1 is SGHNT and CDR2 is YYREEE (reference sequence). The CDR3 loop spans 17 amino acids. Trimming took off 4 bases at V and 0 bases at J, with 14 bases between the two ends. CDR3 sequence (DNA): TGTGCCAGCAGCACTTACAGGGTGTACTCTGGGGCCAACGTCCTGACTTTC. Protein product: CASSTYRVYSGANVLTF.

The V gene is TRBV12-3 or TRBV12-4, the J gene TRBJ2-7, with 8 positions matching TRBD1. With 10 bases clipped from V and 3 bases from J, the junction kept 8 bases outside the gene matches. This CDR3 has 13 residues. CDR3 DNA: TGTGCCATCCCGCGGACAGGGATCTACGAGCAGTACTTC. Translating it yields CAIPRTGIYEQYF.

The chain links TRBV6-1 to TRBJ2-7, with 7 bases matching TRBD1. The ends lost 9 bases at V and 6 bases at J; junction bases unmatched: 5. The CDR3 is 11 residues long. The germline CDR1 and CDR2 sequences are MNHNS and SASEGT. In nucleotides, the CDR3 is TGTGCCAGTAGAGGGGGCGGCGAGCAGTACGTC. Translated, it gives CASRGGGEQYV.

This chain uses TRBV3-1 with TRBJ2-3, with D possibly being TRBD1 (6 bases). This CDR3 has 18 amino acids. Germline lookup yields CDR1 LGHDT and CDR2 YNNKEL (reference sequence). V was trimmed by 0 bases and J by 3 bases, leaving 19 bases between them. The CDR3: CASSQDQIRGYGTDTQYF. CDR3 in DNA: TGTGCCAGCAGCCAAGATCAAATAAGGGGGTACGGTACAGATACGCAGTATTTT.

The chain has TRBV27 and TRBJ2-1; a possible D gene is TRBD1 (5 bases). The V gene lost 5 bases and the J gene lost 6 bases, with 20 bases spanning the gap. Germline CDR1 and CDR2: MNHEY and SMNVEV (reference sequence). There are 16 residues in the CDR3. The CDR3 DNA is TGTGCCAGCAGTCCCCTATCAGGGAAAGACGGCAATGAGCAGTTCTTC. This sequence encodes CASSPLSGKDGNEQFF.

The V call is TRBV12-3 or TRBV12-4, the J call TRBJ1-1; perhaps TRBD1 as D (5 bases). Trimming removed 3 bases from V and 4 bases from J, with 9 bases in between. CDR3 length: 13 residues. Here the CDR3 DNA reads TGTGCCAGCAGTTTTGGAGGGGTCACTGAAGCTTTCTTT. Its protein product is CASSFGGVTEAFF.